Each of the 21 T cell receptor beta chains below was sequenced from the same sample in a study of cytomegalovirus exposure and HLA in healthy donors. Vbeta (60) and Jbeta (13) primers were used in the PCR. The table came from immunoSEQ multiplex PCR; TCRdb's copy has only in-frame clones and leaves some out. The table shows 85,000 to 100,000 clones, with roughly two thirds occurring only once. Sequences were obtained from PBMCs. Receptors were obtained from a human donor in good health.

This clone was seen a handful of times. The chain links TRBV7-9 to TRBJ1-4, with unresolved D. Germline CDR1 reads SEHNR; CDR2 reads FQNEAQ (reference sequence). CDR3 length equals 14 residues. V was shortened by 7 bases and J by 7 bases, with 16 bases between the two germline ends. The CDR3 is CASTHVLYREKLFF. CDR3 DNA: TGTGCCAGCACCCATGTTCTCTACCGTGAAAAACTGTTTTTT.

CDR3 in amino acids: CSGAEGGGTEAFF. CDR3 in DNA: TGCAGCGGCGCGGAGGGCGGGGGCACTGAAGCTTTCTTT. The genes are TRBV29-1 and TRBJ1-1; D possibly corresponds to TRBD1 (5 bases). The V end was cut by 7 bases, the J end by 4 bases, with 16 bases between. The germline V gene has CDR1 SQVTM and CDR2 ANQGSEA. The CDR3 spans 13 residues.

The rearrangement joins TRBV13 to TRBJ2-7; 7 positions match TRBD1. V was pared by 3 bases and J by 3 bases, with 8 bases of the junction left unmatched. The CDR3 has 15 residues. Per the germline V gene, CDR1 is PRHDT and CDR2 is FYEKMQ (reference sequence). This CDR3 reads CASSFRTGVGYEQYF. The CDR3 coding sequence is TGTGCCAGCAGCTTCCGAACAGGGGTAGGCTACGAGCAGTACTTC.

The chain carries TRBV19 and TRBJ2-2; 11 bases line up with TRBD2. Trimming at V came to 5 bases and at J to 1 base, leaving 12 bases not matched to a gene. There are 19 residues in the CDR3. Germline values: CDR1 LNHDA, CDR2 SQIVND (reference sequence). CDR3 protein: CASSFPLAGGEVNTGELFF. The CDR3, as DNA: TGTGCCAGTAGTTTCCCCCTAGCGGGGGGCGAGGTGAACACCGGGGAGCTGTTTTTT.

This chain joins TRBV11-3 and TRBJ2-1, with 7 positions matching TRBD2. This CDR3 is 14 amino acids long. The germline gives CDR1 SGHNT, CDR2 YENEEA. The trim removed 7 bases at V and 2 bases at J, leaving 5 bases unmatched. DNA of the CDR3: TGTGCCAGCACCAATGGACTAGCCTACAATGAGCAGTTCTTC. This codes for CASTNGLAYNEQFF.

In DNA form, the CDR3 reads TGTGCCAGTAGTACAAAGAGCGGGGGGCGGTACAATGAGCAGTTCTTC. This sequence encodes CASSTKSGGRYNEQFF. The chain is built from TRBV19 and TRBJ2-1; TRBD2 matches 9 bases. V was pared by 4 bases and J by 4 bases, with 8 bases of the junction left unmatched. Germline V gene data show CDR1 as LNHDA and CDR2 as SQIVND (reference sequence). The CDR3 extends over 16 amino acids.

The table lists this clone with a count of one. The chain combines TRBV19 with TRBJ2-2; D is unresolved. From germline, CDR1 is LNHDA and CDR2 SQIVND (reference sequence). V was clipped by 4 bases and J by 8 bases, with 14 bases between them. The CDR3 is 14 amino acids. Here the CDR3 reads CASSTPGLRGELFF. The CDR3 DNA sequence: TGTGCCAGTAGTACACCAGGCTTACGAGGGGAGCTGTTTTTT.

The chain joins TRBV19 to TRBJ2-5; D may be TRBD1 (5 bases). CDR3 length: 13 amino acids. With 3 bases removed from V and 7 bases from J, the gap between germline ends came to 12 bases. Germline loops: CDR1 LNHDA, CDR2 SQIVND (reference sequence). CDR3 protein: CASSMQGPTTQYF. The CDR3 DNA sequence: TGTGCCAGTAGTATGCAGGGCCCTACGACCCAGTACTTC.

The chain joins TRBV29-1 to TRBJ2-7; maybe TRBD1 (6 bases). This CDR3 comprises 13 residues. Per germline, CDR1 SQVTM and CDR2 ANQGSEA. Trimming left V 7 bases short and J 2 bases short, with 15 bases between. CDR3 DNA sequence: TGCAGCGCCTCAGGGGACACCGCCTACGAGCAGTACTTC. It is translated as CSASGDTAYEQYF.

The V gene is TRBV4-3, the J gene TRBJ1-3; no clear D. V lost 3 bases and J lost 0, with 9 bases in between. This CDR3 contains 15 residues. The germline V gene has CDR1 LGHNA and CDR2 YSLEER. CDR3 residues: CASSQKEGSGNTIYF. The CDR3 DNA sequence: TGCGCCAGCAGCCAGAAGGAGGGCTCTGGAAACACCATATATTTT.

This clone was detected a few times. The gene calls are TRBV5-1 and TRBJ1-6, with a possible D match to TRBD1 (5 bases). V lost 4 bases and J lost 6, with 8 bases in between. In germline, CDR1 is SGHRS, CDR2 YFSETQ. This CDR3 is 13 amino acids long. The CDR3 DNA reads as TGCGCCAGCAGCGGGCAGGGTAATTCACCCCTCCACTTT. Residues: CASSGQGNSPLHF.

This clone turned up a few times. This chain connects TRBV30 to TRBJ1-1; possible D gene TRBD1, 5 bases. The CDR3 spans 13 residues. With 4 bases removed from V and 4 bases from J, the gap between germline ends came to 13 bases. Germline V gene sequence: CDR1 GTSNPN, CDR2 SVGIG (reference sequence). The CDR3 DNA sequence: TGTGCCTGGATTAGGCGGGACGGCACTGAAGCTTTCTTT. It yields the protein CAWIRRDGTEAFF. The variable domain in full, completed from reference TRBV30 and TRBJ1-1, reads SQTIHQWPATLVQPVGSPLSLECTVEGTSNPNLYWYRQAAGRGLQLLFYSVGIGQISSEVPQNLSASRPQDRQFILSSKKLLLSDSGFYLCAWIRRDGTEAFFGQGTRLTVV.

In its sample, this clone was seen a few times. The genes are TRBV5-4 and TRBJ2-7; TRBD1 might be the D (5 bases). The CDR3 extends over 13 amino acids. CDR1 and CDR2 (germline): SGHNT, YYREEE (reference sequence). Trimming shortened V by 2 bases and J by 7 bases, and 13 bases separated the two germline ends. CDR3 sequence: CASSFFRVEEQYF. DNA of the CDR3: TGTGCCAGCAGCTTTTTCAGGGTTGAGGAGCAGTACTTC.

The rearrangement uses TRBV4-3 and TRBJ1-6; 7 positions agree with TRBD1. V lost 2 bases to trimming and J lost 7 bases; unmatched junction nucleotides: 11. The CDR3 is 17 residues long. Germline CDR1 and CDR2: LGHNA and YSLEER. In nucleotides, the CDR3 is TGCGCCAGCAGCCAACTTGGACAGGCGGCGGGGAATTCACCCCTCCACTTT. Translation: CASSQLGQAAGNSPLHF.

In its sample, this clone was seen once. The gene calls are TRBV7-6 and TRBJ2-7, with D perhaps matching TRBD2 (6 bases). Germline values: CDR1 SGHVS, CDR2 FNYEAQ. The CDR3 loop spans 13 amino acids. Trimming removed 6 bases at V and 6 bases at J, with 15 bases between. The CDR3: CASSPGTPSEQYF. The CDR3 DNA reads as TGTGCCAGCAGTCCCGGGACTCCGAGCGAGCAGTACTTC.

V gene TRBV18 combines with J gene TRBJ1-2, with D tentatively TRBD1 (5 bases). Germline-derived CDR1 and CDR2 are KGHSH and LQKENI. The V gene lost 5 bases and the J gene lost 4 bases, with 14 bases spanning the gap. This CDR3 contains 14 residues. Written as DNA, the CDR3 is TGTGCCAGCTCAGCTGCGGGGGGGACCTATGGCTACACCTTC. As protein: CASSAAGGTYGYTF.

V usage is TRBV29-1 and J usage is TRBJ1-4; TRBD1 agrees at 8 bases. CDR3 size: 16 residues. The J segment lost 0 bases and the V segment lost 6 bases, leaving 9 bases of the junction unmatched. Germline values: CDR1 SQVTM, CDR2 ANQGSEA. The CDR3 is CSVEGGQAATNEKLFF. The CDR3 DNA reads as TGCAGCGTGGAGGGGGGACAGGCTGCAACTAATGAAAAACTGTTTTTT.

This clone was recorded once. The chain is built from TRBV5-1 and TRBJ2-7, with D unresolved. V gave up 4 bases and J gave up 2 bases, with 13 bases separating them. The germline V gene has CDR1 SGHRS and CDR2 YFSETQ. The CDR3 is made up of 14 amino acids. CDR3: CASSPDSFPYEQYF. The CDR3 DNA follows: TGCGCCAGCAGCCCAGACTCCTTTCCCTACGAGCAGTACTTC.

This clone was counted between two and nine times. The genes are TRBV18 and TRBJ1-1, with TRBD1 as a possible D gene (5 bases). Germline V CDR1 and CDR2: KGHSH, LQKENI. V was clipped by 0 bases and J by 4 bases, with 9 bases between them. CDR3 length: 14 amino acids. The CDR3 DNA reads TGTGCCAGCTCACCACCGCAGGGTACCACTGAAGCTTTCTTT. This gives the protein CASSPPQGTTEAFF.

J is TRBJ1-2 and V is TRBV7-2; D ambiguous. This CDR3 contains 14 residues. From germline, CDR1 is SGHTA and CDR2 FQGNSA. The V end was cut by 5 bases, the J end by 0 bases, with 10 bases between. The CDR3 protein is CASSPPTSNYGYTF. DNA of the CDR3: TGTGCCAGCAGCCCCCCTACCTCTAACTATGGCTACACCTTC. The full variable domain, rest sourced from reference TRBV7-2 and TRBJ1-2, is GAGVSQSPSNKVTEKGKDVELRCDPISGHTALYWYRQSLGQGLEFLIYFQGNSAPDKSGLPSDRFSAERTGGSVSTLTIQRTQQEDSAVYLCASSPPTSNYGYTFGSGTRLTVV.

Only a few counts were recorded for this clone. The chain couples TRBV2 to TRBJ2-2; D unclear. CDR3 length: 14 residues. V was clipped by 8 bases and J by 5 bases, with 15 bases between them. Germline V lookup: CDR1 SNHLY, CDR2 FYNNEI. CDR3 sequence reads: CASGSRSRTGELFF. The DNA for the CDR3 is TGTGCCAGCGGATCTAGGTCTCGGACCGGGGAGCTGTTTTTT.